Presented here are 5 T cell receptor beta chains from one specimen sequenced in a study of cytomegalovirus exposure and HLA in healthy donors (TCRdb year 2017). The method was the immunoSEQ multiplex PCR assay. For the multiplex PCR, a mixture combining 60 forward primers for TCR Vbeta segments and 13 reverse primers for TCR Jbeta segments was used. The source is immuneACCESS, and TCRdb retained only in-frame sequences with V and J called. Part of the clones is not carried over; for the studies checked, unresolved V genes explain less than half of this, and the remainder is unexplained. The sample contains about 150,000 clones, around 75% of them found a single time. The ten top clones hold about 4.1% of the sample. Sequencing was carried out using PBMCs. The receptor source for this set is a man aged 60 to 75 in good health and CMV-seronegative.

This clone turned up a few times. The V gene is TRBV4-3, the J gene TRBJ2-7, with TRBD1 as a possible D gene (6 bases). This CDR3 region has 15 residues. V was pared by 0 bases and J by 3 bases, with 12 bases between. Germline CDR1 LGHNA, CDR2 YSLEER. Written as DNA, the CDR3 is TGCGCCAGCAGCCAAGAGGACAGTAGCTACTACGAGCAGTACTTC. Its protein product is CASSQEDSSYYEQYF.

In nucleotides, the CDR3 is TGTGCCTGGAGTGCGGTCAGGGAGGCCGCTCAGTACTTC. Residues: CAWSAVREAAQYF. The gene calls are TRBV30 and TRBJ2-4; a weak D match, TRBD2 (6 bases). Trimming pared 1 base from V and 12 bases from J, leaving 16 bases between. The V gene's germline CDR1 is GTSNPN and CDR2 SVGIG (reference sequence). The CDR3 runs 13 residues.

This clone came up a few times. The chain recombines TRBV10-3 with TRBJ2-1; 7 positions match TRBD1. The V segment lost 5 bases and the J segment 10 bases; nucleotides outside the gene matches: 8. Germline values: CDR1 ENHRY, CDR2 SYGVKD. This CDR3 has 13 residues. CDR3 DNA sequence: TGTGCCATCAGTTCCCCGGGACAGAGAGAGCAGTTCTTC. This translates into CAISSPGQREQFF.

The V and J genes are TRBV19 and TRBJ1-1, with TRBD1 matching 10 bases. Germline V CDR1 and CDR2: LNHDA, SQIVND (reference sequence). V lost 3 bases and J lost 5; bases outside the gene matches: 3. The CDR3 runs to 14 residues. The CDR3 spells CASSMPDRGTEAFF. The CDR3 DNA follows: TGTGCCAGTAGTATGCCGGACAGGGGGACTGAAGCTTTCTTT.

CDR3 region: CAWSVPHKNTEAFF. The CDR3 DNA is TGTGCCTGGAGTGTACCCCACAAAAACACTGAAGCTTTCTTT. The V call is TRBV30, the J call TRBJ1-1; D remains ambiguous. V lost 0 bases and J lost 2, with 10 bases in between. The CDR3 runs 14 residues. Germline assignment: CDR1 GTSNPN and CDR2 SVGIG (reference sequence).